These 26 T cell receptor beta chains were sequenced from one sample in a study of T cells in Graves' hyperthyroidism and ophthalmopathy (dated by TCRdb to between 2017 and 2020). The method was multiplex PCR. The listed sequencing device is Illumina HiSeq 2000. Amplification of TCR beta CDR3 regions was carried out from RNA transcripts. The first round of RT-PCR for the TCR CDR3 was performed with the HTBI primer set and the Qiagen OneStep RT-PCR kit. The public reads were reanalyzed by TCRdb: fastp trimming at Q25, MiXCR alignment, in-frame beta chains only. Each entry is one CDR3 protein sequence, shown with its most common DNA and genes. The sample includes a few hundred thousand distinct CDR3 sequences, with around 13% observed a single time. Less than 6% of the sample comes from the top ten. The sample taken for sequencing was blood. These receptors were taken from a young woman with Graves' hyperthyroidism that later progressed to Graves' ophthalmopathy.

The V call is TRBV5-4, the J call TRBJ2-2; 11 nucleotides match TRBD1. The V and J ends lost 0 bases and 5 bases, in that order; junction bases with no gene match: 3. This CDR3 is built from 16 residues. CDR1 SGHNT and CDR2 YYREEE come from the germline V gene (reference sequence). The CDR3 loop reads CASSLAGQGGTGELFF. In DNA form, the CDR3 reads TGTGCCAGCAGCTTGGCGGGACAGGGGGGTACCGGGGAGCTGTTTTTT.

The rearrangement joins TRBV12-3 or TRBV12-4 to TRBJ2-1; D is uncertain. Trimming left V 7 bases short and J 5 bases short, with 15 bases between. The CDR3 is made up of 14 amino acids. The CDR3 loop is CASISGSPDNEQFF. The CDR3 nucleotides are TGTGCCAGCATTTCTGGGTCCCCGGACAATGAGCAGTTCTTC.

The sample holds many counts of this clonotype. The chain couples TRBV2 to TRBJ2-1; TRBD1 matches at 7 bases. Germline CDR1 and CDR2: SNHLY and FYNNEI. The V segment lost 4 bases and the J segment 15 bases; nucleotides outside the gene matches: 15. The CDR3 contains 14 residues. CDR3 in DNA: TGTGCCAGCAGTGTAAGTCAGGGGGAACCTAGCAGGTTCTTC. The encoded protein is CASSVSQGEPSRFF.

The gene calls are TRBV7-2 and TRBJ1-2; D possibly corresponds to TRBD1 (5 bases). This CDR3 has 14 amino acids. Germline CDR1 is SGHTA and CDR2 is FQGNSA. The germline V and J ends were trimmed by 5 bases and 8 bases, with 18 bases remaining between them. The CDR3 DNA is TGTGCCAGCAGCCCTAACTCCCAGGGTGGCGGCTACACCTTC. As protein: CASSPNSQGGGYTF.

This clonotype was counted at least ten times. J is TRBJ2-7 and V is TRBV3-1; maybe TRBD1 (6 bases). CDR3 length: 15 residues. The germline V and J ends were trimmed by 5 bases and 2 bases, with 16 bases remaining between them. Germline CDR1 is LGHDT and CDR2 is YNNKEL (reference sequence). The CDR3 sequence is CASSNRVGGTYEQYF. CDR3 DNA: TGTGCCAGCAGCAACAGGGTAGGGGGTACCTACGAGCAGTACTTC.

This clonotype has a single count. A much bigger clone sits one base away, suggesting this may be a read error. A read error is likely, as this CDR3 ends without the conserved phenylalanine or tryptophan. The rearrangement joins TRBV7-9 to TRBJ2-7, with 11 bases fitting TRBD1. The CDR3 loop spans 16 amino acids. The germline V gene encodes CDR1 SEHNR and CDR2 FQNEAQ (reference sequence). Unmatched junction bases numbered 11, after V lost 5 bases and J lost 5 bases. The CDR3 reads CASSLPWDRGAHEQYL. For the CDR3, the DNA is TGTGCCAGCAGCCTACCCTGGGACAGGGGGGCCCACGAGCAGTACCTC.

This clonotype was detected many times. The chain employs TRBV3-1 and TRBJ1-2; no clear D gene. Per germline, CDR1 LGHDT and CDR2 YNNKEL (reference sequence). The CDR3 contains 17 residues. V lost 2 bases and J 7 bases, leaving 23 bases between the germline ends. CDR3 nucleotide sequence: TGTGCCAGCAGCCAACAACTCGGAGGGAGGTACCAAGGTGGCTACACCTTC. It codes for CASSQQLGGRYQGGYTF.

The CDR3 sequence: CASSSSDGYYGYTF. The CDR3 region has the DNA TGCGCCAGCAGCTCAAGCGATGGCTACTATGGCTACACCTTC. The V gene is TRBV5-1, the J gene TRBJ1-2; D is uncertain. Germline assignment: CDR1 SGHRS and CDR2 YFSETQ. The CDR3 loop spans 14 amino acids. The V end lost 3 bases, the J end lost 3 bases, and 12 bases lay between the germline ends.

The CDR3: CASSLRDRWGYTF. Here the CDR3 DNA reads TGTGCCAGCTCCCTCAGGGACCGATGGGGCTACACCTTC. This sequence joins TRBV6-2 or TRBV6-3 and TRBJ1-2; maybe TRBD1 (5 bases). Germline CDR1 is MNHEY and CDR2 is SVGEGT. V lost 8 bases, J lost 8 bases, and 18 bases lay in between. The CDR3 extends over 13 amino acids.

As concerns this clonotype: This may arise from a read error, as a much more abundant clone is one base away. The CDR3 DNA is TGTGCCAGCAGCTCCTATCAACCTGAGAACAATGAGCAGTACTTC. Encoded protein: CASSSYQPENNEQYF. V is TRBV11-3 and J is TRBJ2-1; D is undetermined. The last part of the DNA fits TRBJ2-7 better; the J call may be wrong. The CDR3 is 15 residues long. Per the germline V gene, CDR1 is SGHNT and CDR2 is YENEEA.

Concerning this clonotype itself: A clone one base away is much larger, so this may be a read error. The rearrangement links TRBV30 to TRBJ1-2; the D gene is possibly TRBD1 (5 bases). The CDR3 totals 13 residues. In germline, CDR1 is GTSNPN, CDR2 SVGIG (reference sequence). Trimming shortened V by 6 bases and J by 4 bases, and 15 bases separated the two germline ends. The CDR3 coding sequence is TGTGCCTGCAGGCTGGGGGGAGGCTATGGCTACACCTTC. It codes for CACRLGGGYGYTF.

This chain joins TRBV7-2 and TRBJ2-7; D perhaps matches TRBD2 (7 bases). The CDR3 contains 15 residues. Trimming stripped 3 bases from V and 5 bases from J, with 17 bases between. The germline V gene encodes CDR1 SGHTA and CDR2 FQGNSA. CDR3 amino acids: CASSFRGGSIDEQYF. In DNA form, the CDR3 reads TGTGCCAGCAGCTTCAGGGGCGGGAGCATCGACGAGCAGTACTTC.

This clonotype occurred a few times. This chain links TRBV30 with TRBJ1-3; D remains ambiguous. The CDR3 loop spans 14 amino acids. Germline CDR1 is GTSNPN and CDR2 is SVGIG (reference sequence). V was clipped by 4 bases and J by 3 bases, with 13 bases between them. CDR3: CAWTGLSYGNTIYF. The CDR3 region has the DNA TGTGCCTGGACAGGTCTGAGCTATGGAAACACCATATATTTT.

This clonotype occurred many times. For the CDR3, the DNA is TGTGCCAGCAGTTTGGGTACGATAGGCCCCTACGAGCAGTACTTC. Its translation: CASSLGTIGPYEQYF. The chain combines TRBV28 with TRBJ2-7, with D unresolved. Deletions cut 3 bases from V and 2 bases from J, with 14 bases between. CDR3 length: 15 amino acids. CDR1 MDHEN and CDR2 SYDVKM come from the germline V gene.

The chain carries TRBV19 and TRBJ1-1, with 8 bases fitting TRBD1. The CDR3 runs 15 residues. V shed 5 bases and J 4 bases; nucleotides not matched to a gene: 9. Germline CDR1 reads LNHDA; CDR2 reads SQIVND (reference sequence). In nucleotides, the CDR3 is TGTGCCAGTAGTTCCTCAGGGGGCGGGGGCACTGAAGCTTTCTTT. This encodes CASSSSGGGGTEAFF.

The chain carries TRBV19 and TRBJ1-5; tentatively, D is TRBD1 (5 bases). Deletions cut 3 bases from V and 2 bases from J, with 11 bases between. Germline V lookup: CDR1 LNHDA, CDR2 SQIVND (reference sequence). The CDR3 extends over 15 amino acids. Here the CDR3 reads CASSISRVGNQPQHF. The CDR3 nucleotides read TGTGCCAGTAGTATTTCCAGGGTGGGCAATCAGCCCCAGCATTTT.

This clonotype was detected a few times. The V gene is TRBV6-2 or TRBV6-3, the J gene TRBJ1-3, with 9 bases that match TRBD1. Trimming took 8 bases from V and 4 from J; bases not matched to a gene: 9. CDR3 length equals 15 residues. Germline-derived CDR1 and CDR2 are MNHEY and SVGEGT. CDR3 in amino acids: CASSSGQGVGNTIYF. CDR3 sequence (DNA): TGTGCCAGCTCGTCGGGACAGGGTGTCGGAAACACCATATATTTT.

This clonotype was detected ten times or more. This rearrangement joins TRBV18 to TRBJ2-5; D is unclear. Looked up from germline, CDR1 is KGHSH and CDR2 is LQKENI. V was trimmed by 1 base and J by 3 bases, leaving 12 bases between them. The CDR3 covers 15 residues. The CDR3 protein is CASSPRLDGEETQYF. The CDR3 nucleotides are TGTGCCAGCTCACCACGCCTTGACGGAGAAGAGACCCAGTACTTC.

This clonotype was seen many times. The chain links TRBV10-3 to TRBJ1-3; D is undetermined. The CDR3 spans 15 residues. The ends were cut back, 0 bases at V and 0 bases at J, with 6 bases in the middle. Germline loops: CDR1 ENHRY, CDR2 SYGVKD. The CDR3 DNA follows: TGTGCCATCAGTGAGTCGACGGTCTCTGGAAACACCATATATTTT. As protein: CAISESTVSGNTIYF.

This clonotype has a handful of counts. This chain joins TRBV27 and TRBJ2-2; D tentatively reads TRBD1 or TRBD2 (5 bases each). In germline, CDR1 is MNHEY, CDR2 SMNVEV (reference sequence). CDR3 length: 14 amino acids. V shed 4 bases and J shed 6 bases, with 12 bases lying between them. The CDR3 sequence: CASSYEGLAGELFF. Written as DNA, the CDR3 is TGTGCCAGCAGTTATGAGGGGTTGGCCGGGGAGCTGTTTTTT.

This clonotype was counted many times. The rearrangement joins TRBV5-8 to TRBJ1-4; D gene unclear. The length of the CDR3 is 12 residues. CDR1 is SGHTS, CDR2 YDEGEE, per germline. Trimming removed 2 bases at V and 7 bases at J, with 6 bases between. This chain's CDR3 is CASSFGFEKLFF. The CDR3, as DNA: TGTGCCAGCAGCTTCGGGTTTGAAAAACTGTTTTTT. Together with reference TRBV5-8 and TRBJ1-4, the CDR3 gives the full variable domain: EAGVTQSPTHLIKTRGQQATLRCSPISGHTSVYWYQQALGLGLQFLLWYDEGEERNRGNFPPRFSGRQFPNYSSELNVNALELEDSALYLCASSFGFEKLFFGSGTQLSVL.

The rearrangement links TRBV27 to TRBJ2-7; perhaps TRBD1 as D (6 bases). Germline CDR1 reads MNHEY; CDR2 reads SMNVEV (reference sequence). The CDR3 has 14 residues. V was trimmed by 0 bases and J by 5 bases, leaving 11 bases between them. In nucleotides, the CDR3 is TGTGCCAGCAGTTTATCTGCAGGGGTGGACGAGCAGTACTTC. Amino acid sequence: CASSLSAGVDEQYF.

This clonotype came up many times. The V gene is TRBV7-9, the J gene TRBJ2-2; maybe TRBD1 (5 bases). The CDR3 is 14 amino acids. In germline, CDR1 is SEHNR, CDR2 FQNEAQ (reference sequence). The V end was cut by 5 bases, the J end by 2 bases, with 9 bases between. The CDR3 sequence is CASSLQDNTGELFF. The CDR3 region has the DNA TGTGCCAGCAGCCTACAGGATAACACCGGGGAGCTGTTTTTT.

This clonotype was detected ten times or more. The CDR3 protein is CASSLREEGIRDTQYF. As DNA, the CDR3 is TGTGCCAGCAGCTTACGCGAGGAGGGGATTCGAGATACGCAGTATTTT. The chain joins TRBV13 to TRBJ2-3; a weak D match, TRBD2 (6 bases). CDR1 and CDR2 (germline): PRHDT, FYEKMQ (reference sequence). V lost 2 bases, J lost 5 bases, and 17 bases lay in between. The CDR3 contains 16 residues. The full variable domain, with the rest looked up from reference TRBV13 and TRBJ2-3, is AAGVIQSPRHLIKEKRETATLKCYPIPRHDTVYWYQQGPGQDPQFLISFYEKMQSDKGSIPDRFSAQQFSDYHSELNMSSLELGDSALYFCASSLREEGIRDTQYFGPGTRLTVL.

This clonotype was found many times. The genes are TRBV28 and TRBJ2-1; no reliable D call. V lost 7 bases to trimming and J lost 5 bases, with 12 bases between them. This CDR3 has 13 amino acids. Per the germline V gene, CDR1 is MDHEN and CDR2 is SYDVKM. CDR3 in DNA: TGTGCCAGCACCCTATTGGTCCACAATGAGCAGTTCTTC. The encoded protein is CASTLLVHNEQFF.

To note about this clonotype: A clone one base away is much larger, so this may be a read error. J is TRBJ2-7 and V is TRBV11-1; 9 positions match TRBD1. CDR1 and CDR2 (germline): SGHAT, FQDESV (reference sequence). Losses at the gene ends were 0 bases for V and 3 bases for J; bases not matched to a gene: 9. The CDR3 covers 17 residues. The CDR3 DNA follows: TGTGCCAGCAGCTTAGCGGGGTTCGGACAGGGGATCTACGAGCAGTACTTC. Translated: CASSLAGFGQGIYEQYF.